This T cell receptor (beta chain) was observed in a study of shared clonotypes between healthy human individuals. As for this clone: Its target is unknown.

Study-wide results and caveats: A small donor pool kept down the genetic and exposure-history diversity that was represented.

The authors distributed each subset's genomic DNA evenly over several immunoSEQ plates. Clones were sequenced by immunoSEQ multiplex PCR, and TCRdb holds only the in-frame ones, with some missing. The data hold 2 million to 2.5 million clones, with about 94% observed a single time. The V gene's germline CDR1 is SGHRS and CDR2 YFSETQ. The V gene end was trimmed by 0 bases and the J gene end by 8 bases; junction bases not matched to a gene: 3. The CDR3 is 15 amino acids. CD4+ cells yielded CD45RA+ naive and CD45RA-negative memory subsets. The chain has TRBV5-1 and TRBJ1-6, with TRBD1 matching 9 bases. The receptor's source is a man between 18 and 29 years old in good health. The sequenced sample was naive CD4+ T cells sorted from blood. Stated subset: CD45RA+ positively selected. The CDR3 here is CASSLGDRDYSPLHF. The CDR3 DNA follows: TGCGCCAGCAGCTTGGGGGACAGGGACTATTCACCCCTCCACTTT.